A single sample is the source of the 22 T cell receptor beta chains below, sequenced in a study of blood T cell repertoires in COVID-19. Assay: immunoSEQ multiplex PCR; the TCRdb copy retains only in-frame clones and omits some. The table includes approximately 200,000 clones, 89% detected once. Input material: PBMCs or T cells enriched from blood (not recorded which). The receptor source for this set is a woman between 35 and 50 years old with acute COVID-19.

The chain combines TRBV5-1 with TRBJ1-1; D is ambiguous. This CDR3 comprises 13 residues. Germline V gene data show CDR1 as SGHRS and CDR2 as YFSETQ. Deletions cut 0 bases from V and 3 bases from J, with 6 bases between. CDR3 DNA sequence: TGCGCCAGCAGCTTGGGGAGAGACACTGAAGCTTTCTTT. Translating gives CASSLGRDTEAFF.

The V gene is TRBV29-1, the J gene TRBJ1-2; 8 bases match TRBD1. The CDR3 length is 13 residues. Trimming cost V 3 bases and J 4 bases; bases outside gene matches: 4. Germline V lookup: CDR1 SQVTM, CDR2 ANQGSEA. As DNA, the CDR3 is TGCAGCGTTGACGACAGGGGAAGCTATGGCTACACCTTC. Its protein product is CSVDDRGSYGYTF.

The chain employs TRBV28 and TRBJ2-7; D might be TRBD1 (6 bases). Germline values: CDR1 MDHEN, CDR2 SYDVKM. This CDR3 spans 14 amino acids. Trimming removed 5 bases from V and 0 bases from J, with 11 bases in between. CDR3 nucleotides: TGTGCCAGCAGTCTGACAGGAAGCTCCTACGAGCAGTACTTC. Its protein product is CASSLTGSSYEQYF.

This chain links TRBV6-2 or TRBV6-3 with TRBJ2-1; maybe TRBD1 (6 bases). This CDR3 has 15 amino acids. V gave up 6 bases and J gave up 7 bases, with 19 bases separating them. Germline V lookup: CDR1 MNHEY, CDR2 SVGEGT. The chain's CDR3 is CASSPRGGYSNEQFF. The CDR3 region has the DNA TGTGCCAGCAGCCCCAGGGGCGGGTATAGTAATGAGCAGTTCTTC.

The gene calls are TRBV19 and TRBJ2-7; TRBD1 is a possible D gene (7 bases). The CDR3 runs 14 residues. Germline V lookup: CDR1 LNHDA, CDR2 SQIVND (reference sequence). Trimming pared 6 bases from V and 7 bases from J, leaving 19 bases between. CDR3 sequence (DNA): TGTGCCAGTAGAGACCAGGGGGGTCTGGGGGAGCAGTACTTC. It codes for CASRDQGGLGEQYF.

The J gene is TRBJ1-1, the V gene TRBV19, with TRBD1 matching over 8 bases. V gave up 8 bases and J gave up 2 bases; unmatched junction bases: 4. Germline V gene data show CDR1 as LNHDA and CDR2 as SQIVND (reference sequence). The CDR3 loop spans 13 amino acids. CDR3 sequence reads: CASQDRVNTEAFF. CDR3 coding DNA: TGTGCCAGTCAGGACAGGGTAAACACTGAAGCTTTCTTT. Drawing the rest from reference TRBV19 and TRBJ1-1, the complete variable domain is DGGITQSPKYLFRKEGQNVTLSCEQNLNHDAMYWYRQDPGQGLRLIYYSQIVNDFQKGDIAEGYSVSREKKESFPLTVTSAQKNPTAFYLCASQDRVNTEAFFGQGTRLTVV.

This clone was seen only once. The rearrangement uses TRBV5-6 and TRBJ2-3; D is unclear. Germline CDR1 SGHDT, CDR2 YYEEEE. This CDR3 comprises 16 residues. V lost 2 bases to trimming and J lost 3 bases, with 16 bases between them. The CDR3 here is CASSFGPALRTDTQYF. The CDR3 DNA reads TGTGCCAGCAGCTTTGGGCCAGCCCTAAGGACAGATACGCAGTATTTT.

The chain links TRBV3-1 (or the pseudogene TRBV3-2) to TRBJ1-5; D possibly corresponds to TRBD1 (6 bases). Germline V CDR1 and CDR2: LGHDT, YNNKEL (reference sequence). CDR3 length: 13 residues. V was pared by 2 bases and J by 7 bases, with 9 bases between. The CDR3 bases are TGTGCCAGCAGCCAAAAACAGGGACAGCCCCAGCATTTT. Translation: CASSQKQGQPQHF.

The chain uses TRBV7-8 and TRBJ2-7; TRBD1 might be the D (6 bases). CDR1 is SGHVS and CDR2 is FQNEAQ in the germline V gene. The CDR3 contains 15 residues. The V gene lost 5 bases and the J gene lost 0 bases, with 14 bases spanning the gap. CDR3: CASSPRGHDSYEQYF. The CDR3 DNA sequence: TGTGCCAGCAGCCCTCGGGGACATGACTCCTACGAGCAGTACTTC.

The V call is TRBV4-2, the J call TRBJ1-5, with D hard to call. V lost 1 base and J lost 4, with 17 bases in between. CDR1 and CDR2 from the germline V gene are LGHNA and YNFKEQ. The length of the CDR3 is 17 residues. The CDR3: CASSQVAPPDLNQPQHF. The CDR3 region has the DNA TGTGCCAGCAGCCAAGTAGCACCCCCGGATTTGAATCAGCCCCAGCATTTT.

The chain combines TRBV4-1 with TRBJ2-7; TRBD1 matches 9 bases. The germline CDR1 and CDR2 sequences are MGHRA and YSYEKL. Trimming took 3 bases from V and 4 from J; bases not matched to a gene: 10. CDR3 length equals 16 residues. CDR3 sequence: CASSHHQTGGFYEQYF. The CDR3 region has the DNA TGCGCCAGCAGCCACCATCAGACAGGGGGTTTTTACGAGCAGTACTTC.

This clone has more than one count but fewer than ten. This chain joins TRBV19 and TRBJ2-7; 11 bases line up with TRBD1. CDR1 and CDR2 from the germline V gene are LNHDA and SQIVND (reference sequence). This CDR3 is built from 15 residues. Trimming took 2 bases from V and 3 from J; bases not matched to a gene: 3. The CDR3 loop is CASSILGTGGYEQYF. DNA of the CDR3: TGTGCCAGTAGTATATTAGGGACAGGGGGCTACGAGCAGTACTTC.

The rearrangement uses TRBV6-5 and TRBJ2-2; D is perhaps TRBD1 (6 bases). The CDR3 runs 12 residues. V lost 11 bases and J 5 bases, leaving 12 bases between the germline ends. Germline V gene lookup returns CDR1 MNHEY and CDR2 SVGAGI. In DNA, the CDR3 is TGTGCCGGCGAGGGGGTGACCGGGGAGCTGTTTTTT. Amino acid sequence: CAGEGVTGELFF.

This chain uses TRBV2 with TRBJ1-6, with D possibly TRBD1 on 6 matching bases. Germline V gene data show CDR1 as SNHLY and CDR2 as FYNNEI. V was clipped by 6 bases and J by 9 bases, with 21 bases between them. The CDR3 has 16 residues. CDR3 in amino acids: CASRDDRTSGVSPLHF. In DNA, the CDR3 is TGTGCCAGCAGGGATGACAGGACCTCTGGGGTTTCACCCCTCCACTTT.

The V call is TRBV9, the J call TRBJ2-1; 7 nucleotides agree with TRBD1. There are 15 residues in the CDR3. The germline CDR1 and CDR2 sequences are SGDLS and YYNGEE. Trimming at V came to 4 bases and at J to 4 bases, leaving 8 bases not matched to a gene. The CDR3 region is CASSPWGTEYNEQFF. The CDR3 DNA follows: TGTGCCAGCAGCCCGTGGGGGACAGAGTACAATGAGCAGTTCTTC.

The V gene is TRBV25-1, the J gene TRBJ2-5, with D possibly being TRBD2 (6 bases). CDR1 and CDR2 (germline): MGHDK, SYGVNS. V lost 6 bases, J lost 5 bases, and 16 bases lay in between. The CDR3 runs 14 residues. CDR3 nucleotide sequence: TGTGCCAGCAGGGCCACGGGGGTCGGGGAGACCCAGTACTTC. Translation gives CASRATGVGETQYF. The full variable domain, with the rest looked up from reference TRBV25-1 and TRBJ2-5, is EADIYQTPRYLVIGTGKKITLECSQTMGHDKMYWYQQDPGMELHLIHYSYGVNSTEKGDLSSESTVSRIRTEHFPLTLESARPSHTSQYLCASRATGVGETQYFGPGTRLLVL.

V gene TRBV11-1 combines with J gene TRBJ2-4, with D possibly being TRBD2 (6 bases). V was shortened by 3 bases and J by 7 bases, with 10 bases between the two germline ends. The CDR3 sequence is 13 residues long. Germline V CDR1 and CDR2: SGHAT, FQDESV (reference sequence). The CDR3 bases are TGTGCCAGCAGCTTCGGGGAGGCGAACATTCAGTACTTC. Its translation: CASSFGEANIQYF.

The V gene is TRBV29-1, the J gene TRBJ2-7, with 8 positions matching TRBD1. CDR3 size: 14 residues. CDR1 is SQVTM and CDR2 is ANQGSEA in the germline V gene. Trimming took 7 bases from V and 5 from J; bases not matched to a gene: 13. The CDR3 is CSAVDRGLSNEQYF. The CDR3 region has the DNA TGCAGCGCCGTTGACAGGGGCCTTTCCAACGAGCAGTACTTC.

The chain employs TRBV19 and TRBJ2-1; D is unclear. CDR1 is LNHDA, CDR2 SQIVND, per germline (reference sequence). V gave up 6 bases and J gave up 2 bases, with 11 bases separating them. This CDR3 is built from 14 residues. The CDR3 region has the DNA TGTGCCAGTAGGCTAGATCCCGCCTACAATGAGCAGTTCTTC. This gives the protein CASRLDPAYNEQFF.

This clone is a singleton in its sample. DNA of the CDR3: TGTGCCAGCAGTACGGGCGGGTATGGCTACACCTTC. Its translation: CASSTGGYGYTF. J is TRBJ1-2 and V is TRBV28, with no clear D. The CDR3 loop spans 12 amino acids. V gave up 5 bases and J gave up 5 bases, with 9 bases separating them. In germline, CDR1 is MDHEN, CDR2 SYDVKM.

The chain recombines TRBV4-1 with TRBJ1-1; TRBD1 is a possible D gene (5 bases). CDR3 length: 15 amino acids. Germline V gene lookup returns CDR1 MGHRA and CDR2 YSYEKL. V lost 5 bases and J 1 base, leaving 14 bases between the germline ends. CDR3: CASSSDSGRNTEAFF. CDR3 sequence (DNA): TGCGCCAGCAGCTCCGATTCAGGGCGGAACACTGAAGCTTTCTTT.

The V gene is TRBV7-2, the J gene TRBJ2-1, with 8 bases aligning to TRBD2. Losses at the gene ends were 8 bases for V and 4 bases for J; bases not matched to a gene: 22. From germline, CDR1 is SGHTA and CDR2 FQGNSA. The CDR3 runs to 19 residues. The CDR3 nucleotides are TGTGCCAGCGCCAGGCGGGGACTAGGGGGAGTGGGGGATTACAATGAGCAGTTCTTC. Its protein is CASARRGLGGVGDYNEQFF. The whole variable domain, filled in from reference TRBV7-2 and TRBJ2-1, reads GAGVSQSPSNKVTEKGKDVELRCDPISGHTALYWYRQSLGQGLEFLIYFQGNSAPDKSGLPSDRFSAERTGGSVSTLTIQRTQQEDSAVYLCASARRGLGGVGDYNEQFFGPGTRLTVL.